The next 26 T cell receptor beta chains were all read from a single sample in a study of neurological immune-mediated disorders. Each CDR3 protein is one row after TCRdb ran MiXCR on the 5' RACE reads. The sample has more than 15,000 distinct CDR3 sequences, roughly 10% seen once; the top ten hold 29%. Sample: CD8+ T cells from blood. Receptor source: a woman aged 50 to 60 in good health.

The chain carries TRBV6-5 and TRBJ2-2, with TRBD1 matching over 9 bases. CDR1 is MNHEY and CDR2 is SVGAGI in the germline V gene. With 2 bases clipped from V and 0 bases from J, the junction kept 10 bases outside the gene matches. CDR3 size: 19 residues. The CDR3 DNA is TGTGCCAGCAGTTACGAATTTCCGGGACAGGGCCCGAACACCGGGGAGCTGTTTTTT. Encoded protein: CASSYEFPGQGPNTGELFF.

By share, this clonotype counts as medium-sized. This chain uses TRBV2 with TRBJ1-2, with D unclear. Trimming left V 2 bases short and J 3 bases short, with 10 bases between. The CDR3 has 14 residues. The germline V gene has CDR1 SNHLY and CDR2 FYNNEI. CDR3: CASSEPLWDYGYTF. The CDR3 DNA sequence: TGTGCCAGCAGTGAACCTCTGTGGGACTATGGCTACACCTTC. The full variable domain, in which reference TRBV2 and TRBJ1-2 provide the parts outside the CDR3, is EPEVTQTPSHQVTQMGQEVILRCVPISNHLYFYWYRQILGQKVEFLVSFYNNEISEKSEIFDDQFSVERPDGSNFTLKIRSTKLEDSAMYFCASSEPLWDYGYTFGSGTRLTVV.

This clonotype came up many times. J is TRBJ2-3 and V is TRBV12-3 or TRBV12-4; possibly TRBD2 for D (6 bases). The CDR3 totals 14 residues. V shed 3 bases and J shed 2 bases, with 9 bases lying between them. CDR3 sequence (DNA): TGTGCCAGCAGTTTTGGGGGGTTCACAGATACGCAGTATTTT. Protein product: CASSFGGFTDTQYF.

This clonotype came up many times. The chain joins TRBV4-3 to TRBJ2-7; 10 nucleotides match TRBD2. V lost 0 bases to trimming and J lost 0 bases; unmatched junction nucleotides: 5. The CDR3 sequence is 17 residues long. Germline lookup yields CDR1 LGHNA and CDR2 YSLEER. CDR3 residues: CASSQDYSGRASYEQYF. CDR3 DNA: TGCGCCAGCAGCCAAGATTACAGCGGGAGGGCCTCCTACGAGCAGTACTTC.

This clonotype came up many times. The chain recombines TRBV28 with TRBJ2-3; 10 bases align to TRBD2. Germline V gene lookup returns CDR1 MDHEN and CDR2 SYDVKM. The CDR3 consists of 15 residues. Trimming took 7 bases from V and 4 from J; bases not matched to a gene: 8. The CDR3 DNA follows: TGTGCCAGCAATCCAGCGGGAGGGCCTTCAGATACGCAGTATTTT. Protein product: CASNPAGGPSDTQYF.

This clonotype was counted ten times or more. The chain couples TRBV27 to TRBJ2-7, with D unclear. CDR1 and CDR2 (germline): MNHEY, SMNVEV (reference sequence). Between the trimmed V and J ends, which lost 2 bases and 2 bases, there was a span of 10 bases. CDR3 length equals 14 residues. The CDR3 sequence is CASSLNGPPYEQYF. The DNA for the CDR3 is TGTGCCAGCAGTTTAAACGGGCCGCCCTACGAGCAGTACTTC.

This clonotype was seen at least ten times. This chain uses TRBV7-9 with TRBJ2-3; D gene unclear. This CDR3 region has 12 residues. Germline V CDR1 and CDR2: SEHNR, FQNEAQ (reference sequence). Here the CDR3 DNA reads TGTGGGTTAGCCCACGAGACAGATACGCAGTATTTT. Residues: CGLAHETDTQYF. The full variable domain, completed using reference TRBV7-9 and TRBJ2-3, is DTGVSQNPRHKITKRGQNVTFRCDPISEHNRLYWYRQTLGQGPEFLTYFQNEAQLEKSRLLSDRFSAERPKGSFSTLEIQRTEQGDSAMYLCGLAHETDTQYFGPGTRLTVL.

This clonotype appeared many times. The chain is built from TRBV28 and TRBJ2-7; D possibly corresponds to TRBD2 (6 bases). V lost 6 bases and J 3 bases, leaving 18 bases between the germline ends. Looked up from germline, CDR1 is MDHEN and CDR2 is SYDVKM. The length of the CDR3 is 15 residues. CDR3 protein: CASRYPAEGSYEQYF. CDR3 nucleotides: TGTGCCAGCAGGTACCCTGCGGAGGGGAGCTACGAGCAGTACTTC.

This clonotype was counted ten times or more. The rearrangement joins TRBV5-1 to TRBJ2-5; D is unresolved. Germline V gene data show CDR1 as SGHRS and CDR2 as YFSETQ. This CDR3 has 12 amino acids. V lost 4 bases, J lost 5 bases, and 9 bases lay in between. The CDR3 spells CASSPLGETQYF. The CDR3, as DNA: TGCGCCAGCAGCCCCCTCGGGGAGACCCAGTACTTC. Using reference TRBV5-1 and TRBJ2-5 for the parts outside the CDR3, the full variable domain is KAGVTQTPRYLIKTRGQQVTLSCSPISGHRSVSWYQQTPGQGLQFLFEYFSETQRNKGNFPGRFSGRQFSNSRSEMNVSTLELGDSALYLCASSPLGETQYFGPGTRLLVL.

The chain carries TRBV14 and TRBJ2-1; 10 nucleotides line up with TRBD2. The V gene end was trimmed by 0 bases and the J gene end by 6 bases; junction bases not matched to a gene: 14. Germline V gives CDR1 SGHDN, CDR2 FVKESK. This CDR3 has 19 amino acids. For the CDR3, the DNA is TGTGCCAGCAGCCAAGAGCCCTTGTGGACTAGCGGTAATGGCAATGAGCAGTTCTTC. This gives the protein CASSQEPLWTSGNGNEQFF.

This clonotype appeared many times. The chain carries TRBV5-1 and TRBJ2-5; 9 bases fit TRBD1. The CDR3 runs to 22 residues. Unmatched junction bases numbered 26, after V lost 1 base and J lost 4 bases. Per the germline V gene, CDR1 is SGHRS and CDR2 is YFSETQ. CDR3 protein: CASSLTFSPTTATQGARETQYF. CDR3 in DNA: TGCGCCAGCAGCTTGACCTTCTCCCCCACAACAGCTACACAGGGGGCTCGAGAGACCCAGTACTTC.

The table lists this clonotype with a few counts. V usage is TRBV9 and J usage is TRBJ2-3; 8 bases fit TRBD2. CDR3 length equals 14 residues. CDR1 is SGDLS, CDR2 YYNGEE, per germline. V lost 4 bases, J lost 5 bases, and 6 bases stayed unmatched. The CDR3 here is CASSRSGSVDTQYF. As DNA, the CDR3 is TGTGCCAGCAGCAGAAGCGGGAGTGTAGATACGCAGTATTTT.

This clonotype was observed at least ten times. The rearrangement uses TRBV11-3 and TRBJ2-3, with 10 bases matching TRBD1. Unmatched junction bases numbered 6, after V lost 6 bases and J lost 3 bases. The germline V gene encodes CDR1 SGHNT and CDR2 YENEEA. CDR3 size: 15 residues. As DNA, the CDR3 is TGTGCCAGCAGGAGGGGACAGGGGAGGACAGATACGCAGTATTTT. Protein: CASRRGQGRTDTQYF.

This clonotype was seen at least ten times. The chain recombines TRBV29-1 with TRBJ2-3; 7 positions agree with TRBD1. CDR1 and CDR2 (germline): SQVTM, ANQGSEA. V was pared by 2 bases and J by 6 bases, with 17 bases of the junction left unmatched. This CDR3 spans 17 amino acids. CDR3 amino acids: CSVERPRDSLLADTQYF. CDR3 in DNA: TGCAGCGTTGAACGCCCCCGGGACAGTCTCCTTGCGGATACGCAGTATTTT.

This clonotype came up many times. The J gene is TRBJ2-3, the V gene TRBV9; D assignment may be TRBD1 or TRBD2 (6 bases each). The V gene lost 0 bases and the J gene lost 0 bases, with 14 bases spanning the gap. This CDR3 is built from 17 residues. Germline CDR1 is SGDLS and CDR2 is YYNGEE. CDR3 loop: CASSVGGAVPSTDTQYF. DNA for the CDR3: TGTGCCAGCAGCGTAGGGGGGGCTGTCCCTAGCACAGATACGCAGTATTTT.

There are many counts of this clonotype. This chain joins TRBV7-2 and TRBJ2-5; tentatively, D is TRBD2 (5 bases). This CDR3 has 16 amino acids. The ends were cut back, 2 bases at V and 5 bases at J, with 18 bases in the middle. Germline V lookup: CDR1 SGHTA, CDR2 FQGNSA. This CDR3 is CASSLTLRNGIETQYF. The CDR3 DNA is TGTGCCAGCAGCTTAACCCTGAGGAACGGGATTGAGACCCAGTACTTC.

This clonotype was observed at least ten times. The V call is TRBV27, the J call TRBJ1-1; D remains ambiguous. Trimming removed 2 bases at V and 4 bases at J, with 14 bases between. Germline V lookup: CDR1 MNHEY, CDR2 SMNVEV (reference sequence). CDR3 length equals 15 residues. The CDR3 DNA is TGTGCCAGCAGTTTAGGCGGCAGGAGGGTCACTGAAGCTTTCTTT. As protein: CASSLGGRRVTEAFF.

This clonotype occurred many times. V is TRBV15 and J is TRBJ1-1; unclear D gene. The CDR3 covers 14 residues. V was cut by 0 bases and J by 2 bases, with 7 bases left in between. CDR1 and CDR2 from the germline V gene are LNHNV and YYDKDF (reference sequence). The CDR3 DNA follows: TGTGCCACCAGCAGAGATCGGGGAAACACTGAAGCTTTCTTT. Translated, it gives CATSRDRGNTEAFF.

This clonotype was recorded at least ten times. The V gene is TRBV24-1, the J gene TRBJ2-1; D gene unclear. Per germline, CDR1 KGHDR and CDR2 SFDVKD. V shed 0 bases and J shed 8 bases, with 13 bases lying between them. This CDR3 has 15 amino acids. The CDR3 is CATSDLEAPGDEQFF. The CDR3 nucleotides read TGTGCCACCAGTGATTTGGAAGCCCCGGGCGATGAGCAGTTCTTC.

This clonotype showed up many times. The chain couples TRBV27 to TRBJ2-3; D gene uncertain. Per the germline V gene, CDR1 is MNHEY and CDR2 is SMNVEV (reference sequence). The CDR3 is made up of 14 amino acids. V lost 4 bases and J lost 6, with 14 bases in between. This CDR3 is CASSSRGFTDTQYF. The CDR3 DNA is TGTGCCAGCAGTTCGAGAGGTTTTACGGATACGCAGTATTTT.

In its sample, this clonotype was seen many times. The chain recombines TRBV20-1 with TRBJ2-1; D not certain. The V gene lost 0 bases and the J gene lost 2 bases, with 11 bases spanning the gap. CDR3 size: 15 residues. Germline CDR1 and CDR2: DFQATT and SNEGSKA (reference sequence). This CDR3 reads CSARDVLAPYNEQFF. CDR3 DNA: TGCAGTGCTAGAGATGTACTCGCACCCTACAATGAGCAGTTCTTC.

The sample holds many counts of this clonotype. J is TRBJ1-4 and V is TRBV7-9, with TRBD1 as a possible D gene (5 bases). Germline CDR1 SEHNR, CDR2 FQNEAQ (reference sequence). This CDR3 has 17 amino acids. Trimming stripped 3 bases from V and 4 bases from J, with 18 bases between. The CDR3 reads CASSFEQEIRGNEKLFF. CDR3 sequence (DNA): TGTGCCAGCAGCTTCGAACAGGAAATTAGGGGTAATGAAAAACTGTTTTTT.

The chain uses TRBV4-1 and TRBJ1-3; the D is unclear. Trimming cost V 0 bases and J 2 bases, with 14 bases left between them. The CDR3 has 17 amino acids. The V gene's germline CDR1 is MGHRA and CDR2 YSYEKL. For the CDR3, the DNA is TGCGCCAGCAGCCAAGAGGGAATGAGGGATACTGGAAACACCATATATTTT. Translating it yields CASSQEGMRDTGNTIYF.

This clonotype is termed medium-sized. The rearrangement joins TRBV29-1 to TRBJ2-4; D is undetermined. V gave up 0 bases and J gave up 4 bases, with 7 bases separating them. This CDR3 is 13 amino acids long. The germline V gene encodes CDR1 SQVTM and CDR2 ANQGSEA. CDR3 nucleotides: TGCAGCGTTGAAGACTTTCAGAAAAACATTCAGTACTTC. Translation gives CSVEDFQKNIQYF.

This clonotype has only a few counts. V gene TRBV5-6 combines with J gene TRBJ2-2, with D maybe TRBD2 (6 bases). The CDR3 runs 15 residues. V was pared by 0 bases and J by 2 bases, with 8 bases between. CDR1 is SGHDT, CDR2 YYEEEE, per germline. This CDR3 is CASSLGGTNTGELFF. CDR3 coding DNA: TGTGCCAGCAGCTTGGGCGGGACCAACACCGGGGAGCTGTTTTTT.

This clonotype was recorded at least ten times. The rearrangement uses TRBV10-1 and TRBJ1-2, with 8 bases aligning to TRBD1. This CDR3 contains 16 residues. Looked up from germline, CDR1 is WNHNN and CDR2 is SYGVQD (reference sequence). J lost 8 bases, V lost 0 bases, and 11 bases had no gene match. CDR3 DNA: TGCGCCAGCAGTGAGTCGCGGGCCAGGGGGCTTCAAGGCTACACCTTC. It translates to CASSESRARGLQGYTF.